These 24 T cell receptor beta chains share one sample of origin, sequenced in a study of T-cell memory formation after mild COVID-19. In TCRdb, the 5' RACE reads were re-called with MiXCR into one record per CDR3 protein. The sample lists about 350,000 distinct CDR3 sequences, 12% to 15% occurring once. The specimen sequenced was PBMCs or a T cell subset sorted from them (not recorded which). The receptors shown here come from a man aged 18-30 years who had mild COVID-19 (a few samples of this study predate the infection). Cell type and time point are not known.

This clonotype was seen a few times. The chain combines TRBV9 with TRBJ2-1; D remains unclear. CDR1 and CDR2 from the germline V gene are SGDLS and YYNGEE. This CDR3 is built from 17 residues. V lost 1 base to trimming and J lost 8 bases, with 22 bases between them. The CDR3: CASSVSFRALPSDEQFF. The CDR3 DNA reads TGTGCCAGCAGCGTATCGTTTAGGGCGTTGCCATCCGATGAGCAGTTCTTC.

This clonotype was seen a handful of times. The V gene is TRBV18, the J gene TRBJ2-5; D gene unclear. V lost 8 bases and J 1 base, leaving 14 bases between the germline ends. Germline CDR1 and CDR2: KGHSH and LQKENI. This CDR3 contains 14 residues. In DNA form, the CDR3 reads TGTGCCAGCCGTCGGAGAGACTTCCAAGAGACCCAGTACTTC. Its translation is CASRRRDFQETQYF.

This chain links TRBV6-6 with TRBJ1-1; D remains unclear. In germline, CDR1 is MNHNY, CDR2 SVGAGI (reference sequence). V lost 3 bases and J 8 bases, leaving 10 bases between the germline ends. CDR3 size: 12 residues. CDR3 region: CASSYRDNEAFF. CDR3 sequence (DNA): TGTGCCAGCAGTTATAGGGATAACGAAGCTTTCTTT.

This clonotype was seen repeatedly, ten times or more. The chain carries TRBV4-1 and TRBJ2-5; the D call may be TRBD1 or TRBD2 (6 bases each). This CDR3 is 15 amino acids long. The germline V gene encodes CDR1 MGHRA and CDR2 YSYEKL. The V end was cut by 2 bases, the J end by 2 bases, with 12 bases between. The CDR3 sequence is CASSQRGAGQETQYF. The CDR3 DNA follows: TGCGCCAGCAGCCAAAGGGGGGCAGGACAAGAGACCCAGTACTTC.

This clonotype has more than one count but fewer than ten. The V and J genes are TRBV24-1 and TRBJ1-2; the D gene is possibly TRBD1 (5 bases). There are 15 residues in the CDR3. Looked up from germline, CDR1 is KGHDR and CDR2 is SFDVKD. V gave up 4 bases and J gave up 3 bases, with 14 bases separating them. DNA of the CDR3: TGTGCCACCAGTGACCCGGACAAAGGAGACTATGGCTACACCTTC. It translates to CATSDPDKGDYGYTF.

The CDR3 sequence: CASRDPDRYTEAFF. The CDR3 DNA sequence: TGTGCCAGCAGAGACCCGGACAGATACACTGAAGCTTTCTTT. V usage is TRBV2 and J usage is TRBJ1-1; D is perhaps TRBD1 (6 bases). With 6 bases removed from V and 3 bases from J, the gap between germline ends came to 14 bases. This CDR3 has 14 residues. Per germline, CDR1 SNHLY and CDR2 FYNNEI.

This clonotype was counted only a few times. The V and J genes are TRBV20-1 and TRBJ1-2; D gene uncertain. Germline V gives CDR1 DFQATT, CDR2 SNEGSKA (reference sequence). CDR3 length: 14 residues. Trimming shortened V by 2 bases and J by 4 bases, and 14 bases separated the two germline ends. The CDR3 sequence is CSARRPRVFYGYTF. Here the CDR3 DNA reads TGCAGTGCTAGACGCCCACGGGTCTTCTATGGCTACACCTTC.

This rearrangement joins TRBV20-1 to TRBJ1-6; D uncertain. CDR3 size: 9 residues. The germline CDR1 and CDR2 sequences are DFQATT and SNEGSKA (reference sequence). V was shortened by 3 bases and J by 10 bases, with 1 base between the two germline ends. CDR3 nucleotides: TGCAGTGCTAGCTCACCCCTCCACTTT. Its protein is CSASSPLHF.

V and J are TRBV9 and TRBJ1-1; D unclear. The CDR3 spans 15 residues. Germline lookup yields CDR1 SGDLS and CDR2 YYNGEE. Trimming stripped 4 bases from V and 6 bases from J, with 19 bases between. The CDR3 DNA sequence: TGTGCCAGCAGCACCCTGTCGGGAGGGCTTCCTGAAGCTTTCTTT. Its protein product is CASSTLSGGLPEAFF.

The V call is TRBV13, the J call TRBJ2-5, with 8 bases lining up with TRBD1. CDR1 and CDR2 from the germline V gene are PRHDT and FYEKMQ (reference sequence). This CDR3 has 16 residues. J gave up 3 bases and V 0 bases, and 6 bases lay outside the gene matches. CDR3 sequence (DNA): TGTGCCAGCAGCTTAGGAGTGGACAGGGAGGAAGAGACCCAGTACTTC. Its translation is CASSLGVDREEETQYF.

In its sample, this clonotype was seen a few times. This chain connects TRBV11-2 to TRBJ2-3; no definite D call. The CDR3 spans 12 residues. The germline CDR1 and CDR2 sequences are SGHAT and FQNNGV. V lost 5 bases and J lost 6, with 9 bases in between. The CDR3 DNA sequence: TGTGCCAGCAGCCAGCTGAGGGATACGCAGTATTTT. Amino acid sequence: CASSQLRDTQYF.

This chain joins TRBV7-2 and TRBJ2-7; D possibly uses TRBD1 or TRBD2 (6 bases each). CDR1 and CDR2 (germline): SGHTA, FQGNSA. Trimming took off 2 bases at V and 2 bases at J, with 13 bases between the two ends. The CDR3 spans 15 residues. The CDR3: CASSLSRGPPYEQYF. The CDR3 nucleotides read TGTGCCAGCAGCTTATCTCGGGGGCCCCCCTACGAGCAGTACTTC. Looking up the rest from reference TRBV7-2 and TRBJ2-7 gives the full variable domain: GAGVSQSPSNKVTEKGKDVELRCDPISGHTALYWYRQSLGQGLEFLIYFQGNSAPDKSGLPSDRFSAERTGGSVSTLTIQRTQQEDSAVYLCASSLSRGPPYEQYFGPGTRLTVT.

Many counts were recorded for this clonotype. The gene calls are TRBV5-1 and TRBJ2-7, with D possibly matching TRBD1 (5 bases). The CDR3 is made up of 12 amino acids. Deletions cut 1 base from V and 5 bases from J, with 7 bases between. Germline V CDR1 and CDR2: SGHRS, YFSETQ. The CDR3 DNA reads TGCGCCAGCAGCTTGCAGGGAAACGAGCAGTACTTC. Residues: CASSLQGNEQYF.

The chain uses TRBV6-1 and TRBJ2-2, with 8 bases lining up with TRBD1. Looked up from germline, CDR1 is MNHNS and CDR2 is SASEGT. The ends lost 11 bases at V and 3 bases at J; junction bases unmatched: 2. The CDR3 is 12 amino acids. This CDR3 is CAGQGDTGELFF. The CDR3 region has the DNA TGTGCCGGACAGGGAGACACCGGGGAGCTGTTTTTT.

The table lists this clonotype with a count of one. The V and J genes are TRBV20-1 and TRBJ2-5, with TRBD1 matching 8 bases. The V and J ends lost 7 bases and 2 bases, in that order; junction bases with no gene match: 12. The CDR3 contains 15 residues. Germline loops: CDR1 DFQATT, CDR2 SNEGSKA (reference sequence). CDR3 residues: CSGNRQGRGQETQYF. The CDR3 DNA reads as TGCAGTGGCAACCGACAGGGGCGAGGACAAGAGACCCAGTACTTC.

This clonotype was detected ten times or more. The chain uses TRBV27 and TRBJ1-5; the D is unclear. This CDR3 is 13 amino acids long. Looked up from germline, CDR1 is MNHEY and CDR2 is SMNVEV (reference sequence). V was trimmed by 2 bases and J by 6 bases, leaving 8 bases between them. The CDR3 DNA sequence: TGTGCCAGCAGTTTACGTGAGAGTCAGCCCCAGCATTTT. Translated, it gives CASSLRESQPQHF.

This clonotype occurred a few times. The V and J genes are TRBV7-9 and TRBJ2-1; no firm D call. Trimming pared 4 bases from V and 9 bases from J, leaving 16 bases between. CDR3 length: 14 residues. Germline-derived CDR1 and CDR2 are SEHNR and FQNEAQ (reference sequence). CDR3 DNA sequence: TGTGCCAGCAGCTCGATAAATCTGCCGGGTGAGCAGTTCTTC. It specifies CASSSINLPGEQFF.

This clonotype was counted between two and nine times. The chain joins TRBV5-6 to TRBJ2-5; no clear D. CDR1 is SGHDT and CDR2 is YYEEEE in the germline V gene. This CDR3 spans 14 amino acids. Trimming cost V 0 bases and J 2 bases, with 8 bases left between them. This chain's CDR3 is CASSLEEGQETQYF. Written as DNA, the CDR3 is TGTGCCAGCAGCTTGGAGGAAGGTCAAGAGACCCAGTACTTC. The variable domain in full, with the rest retrieved from reference TRBV5-6 and TRBJ2-5, is DAGVTQSPTHLIKTRGQQVTLRCSPKSGHDTVSWYQQALGQGPQFIFQYYEEEERQRGNFPDRFSGHQFPNYSSELNVNALLLGDSALYLCASSLEEGQETQYFGPGTRLLVL.

The chain carries TRBV5-1 and TRBJ1-5, with D maybe TRBD1 (5 bases). The V end lost 1 base, the J end lost 1 base, and 12 bases lay between the germline ends. Looked up from germline, CDR1 is SGHRS and CDR2 is YFSETQ. The CDR3 consists of 16 residues. The chain's CDR3 is CASSLSGPQSNQPQHF. In DNA form, the CDR3 reads TGCGCCAGCAGCTTGTCAGGGCCTCAGAGCAATCAGCCCCAGCATTTT.

The chain uses TRBV5-4 and TRBJ1-5, with D perhaps TRBD1 (6 bases). Germline CDR1 is SGHNT and CDR2 is YYREEE (reference sequence). V lost 0 bases, J lost 3 bases, and 10 bases lay in between. The CDR3 contains 15 residues. CDR3 loop: CASSLDGQFNQPQHF. CDR3 in DNA: TGTGCCAGCAGCTTGGACGGACAGTTCAATCAGCCCCAGCATTTT. Drawing the rest from reference TRBV5-4 and TRBJ1-5, the complete variable domain is ETGVTQSPTHLIKTRGQQVTLRCSSQSGHNTVSWYQQALGQGPQFIFQYYREEENGRGNFPPRFSGLQFPNYSSELNVNALELDDSALYLCASSLDGQFNQPQHFGDGTRLSIL.

This clonotype was recorded at least ten times. CDR3 sequence: CASRAAGAYNEQFF. The CDR3 bases are TGTGCCAGCAGAGCTGCGGGGGCCTACAATGAGCAGTTCTTC. The J gene is TRBJ2-1, the V gene TRBV7-8, with 7 bases identical to TRBD2. Looked up from germline, CDR1 is SGHVS and CDR2 is FQNEAQ. The length of the CDR3 is 14 residues. Unmatched junction bases numbered 4, after V lost 6 bases and J lost 2 bases.

The chain combines TRBV4-1 with TRBJ2-5; tentatively, D is TRBD1 or TRBD2 (5 bases each). The CDR3 sequence is 15 residues long. Looked up from germline, CDR1 is MGHRA and CDR2 is YSYEKL. Trimming pared 4 bases from V and 5 bases from J, leaving 17 bases between. The CDR3 nucleotides are TGCGCCAGCAGCCGGACCTCCGGGACCCCGGAGACCCAGTACTTC. Protein product: CASSRTSGTPETQYF.

The chain carries TRBV6-6 and TRBJ1-2; D is ambiguous. V gave up 4 bases and J gave up 8 bases, with 11 bases separating them. CDR1 and CDR2 from the germline V gene are MNHNY and SVGAGI (reference sequence). The CDR3 runs 12 residues. The CDR3 nucleotides are TGTGCCAGCAGTTCGATCGAAGGGGGCTACACCTTC. It yields the protein CASSSIEGGYTF.

At least ten counts were recorded for this clonotype. This chain connects TRBV18 to TRBJ1-2, with no clear D. This CDR3 has 13 residues. Germline CDR1 reads KGHSH; CDR2 reads LQKENI. The V end lost 2 bases, the J end lost 6 bases, and 10 bases lay between the germline ends. The CDR3 bases are TGTGCCAGCTCACCAGACGGGCTGGATGGCTACACCTTC. Encoded protein: CASSPDGLDGYTF. The variable domain in full, with the rest retrieved from reference TRBV18 and TRBJ1-2, is NAGVMQNPRHLVRRRGQEARLRCSPMKGHSHVYWYRQLPEEGLKFMVYLQKENIIDESGMPKERFSAEFPKEGPSILRIQQVVRGDSAAYFCASSPDGLDGYTFGSGTRLTVV.